This TCR beta chain is from a study of T cell repertoires in cytomegalovirus infection. Study in general: HLA-B-restricted CMV epitopes that are well studied were used alongside recently identified HLA-C-restricted ones.

Study-level findings and limits: The study identified carriers of CMV plus the relevant HLA from cumulative public TCR beta family frequency.

TCRdb fed the reads into MiXCR, producing one record per CDR3 protein. The repertoire holds approximately 730,000 distinct CDR3 sequences, with 30% to 35% as singletons. A note on this clonotype: Its antigen remains unidentified.

The CDR3 is 14 amino acids. Germline CDR1 is LNHNV and CDR2 is YYDKDF (reference sequence). The J segment lost 2 bases and the V segment lost 7 bases, leaving 6 bases of the junction unmatched. The chain combines TRBV15 with TRBJ2-3; TRBD1 agrees at 7 bases. The sequence derives from a human donor in good health (CMV status not recorded). Some clones in this sample may be carry-over from other donors' samples. Sample: cultured PBMCs, taken from culture after CMV antigen stimulation. The CDR3 sequence: CATTWTGPTDTQYF. Here the CDR3 DNA reads TGTGCCACCACCTGGACAGGACCCACAGATACGCAGTATTTT.